The entry below gives a single TCR beta chain sequence along with its context. The antigen remains undetermined. Trimming left V 2 bases short and J 6 bases short, with 18 bases between. Germline V CDR1 and CDR2: SGHTA, FQGNSA. There are 16 residues in the CDR3. Using its own MiXCR run on the multiplex PCR reads, TCRdb lists one record per CDR3 protein. The sample consists of about 180,000 distinct CDR3 sequences, roughly a third of them appearing once. Axillary draining lymph nodes of breast cancer patients supplied the node samples. The record originates from a study of breast tumors, draining lymph nodes, adjacent tissues. Findings of the study overall: Compared with basal-like, luminal-like tumors shared significantly more repertoire with nontumor tissue. Tumor repertoires ranked between lymph nodes and nontumor tissue in diversity, with V and J gene preferences. Findings are consistent with lymph node origin and intratumoral expansion of most tumor T cells.

This TCR was sampled from a female donor with breast cancer. Some clones in this sample may be carry-over from other donors' samples. Sequenced material: axillary lymph node tissue. The chain has TRBV7-2 and TRBJ2-3; weak D call: TRBD2 (6 bases). In DNA form, the CDR3 reads TGTGCCAGCAGCTTAACCCCTACGGGAGCTGCGGATACGCAGTATTTT. It encodes CASSLTPTGAADTQYF.